This TCR beta chain is from a study of blood T cell repertoires in COVID-19. For the study at large: Spain, Italy and the United States supplied samples that represented acute and convalescent COVID-19. Sources were T cells, B-cell-depleted T cells, or PBMCs; the material itself was cDNA or gDNA.

Profiling relied on immunoSEQ multiplex PCR, and the TCRdb table lists in-frame clones only, not all of them. The sample lists more than 250,000 clones, approximately 90% occurring once. The CDR3 consists of 16 residues. V lost 4 bases and J lost 0; bases outside the gene matches: 4. Germline V gene lookup returns CDR1 KGHDR and CDR2 SFDVKD. The sample was peripheral blood. This TCR came from a woman in her forties or fifties with COVID-19, enrolled during active disease. This chain links TRBV24-1 with TRBJ2-2; 7 bases are shared with TRBD1. The CDR3 protein is CATSDPGGANTGELFF. Written as DNA, the CDR3 is TGTGCCACCAGTGACCCAGGGGGAGCGAACACCGGGGAGCTGTTTTTT.